The 20 T cell receptor beta chains presented below share a single source sample, sequenced in a study of T cells in localized non-small cell lung cancer. Repertoires were generated with immunoSEQ multiplex PCR, while TCRdb's copy carries only in-frame clones and drops some. The sample holds approximately 22,000 clones; approximately 91% are singletons and the top ten take over 20%. Sample: PBMCs, taken before any cancer treatment. These receptors originate from a man aged 40 to 70 with stage II squamous cell lung carcinoma.

J is TRBJ2-7 and V is TRBV7-9; D uncertain. The V gene's germline CDR1 is SEHNR and CDR2 FQNEAQ (reference sequence). The CDR3 loop spans 14 amino acids. The V gene lost 5 bases and the J gene lost 4 bases, with 15 bases spanning the gap. The chain's CDR3 is CASSPRVLWYEQYF. The DNA for the CDR3 is TGTGCCAGCAGCCCCCGGGTCTTATGGTACGAGCAGTACTTC.

The rearrangement joins TRBV18 to TRBJ1-4, with D uncertain. Trimming removed 6 bases from V and 8 bases from J, with 13 bases in between. Germline CDR1 reads KGHSH; CDR2 reads LQKENI. The CDR3 contains 13 residues. The CDR3 here is CASSSSHGEKLFF. CDR3 nucleotide sequence: TGTGCCAGCTCCTCCTCCCATGGCGAAAAACTGTTTTTT.

V is TRBV27 and J is TRBJ1-5, with 8 bases identical to TRBD1. Germline lookup yields CDR1 MNHEY and CDR2 SMNVEV (reference sequence). V gave up 5 bases and J gave up 3 bases; unmatched junction bases: 3. The CDR3 sequence is 14 residues long. DNA of the CDR3: TGTGCCAGCAGTGAGACAGGGGACAATCAGCCCCAGCATTTT. Protein: CASSETGDNQPQHF.

The rearrangement uses TRBV2 and TRBJ1-2; no clear D. Per the germline V gene, CDR1 is SNHLY and CDR2 is FYNNEI. The CDR3 is 12 residues long. The germline V and J ends were trimmed by 6 bases and 4 bases, with 9 bases remaining between them. The CDR3 bases are TGTGCCAGCAGAACCTTTCCCTATGGCTACACCTTC. This sequence encodes CASRTFPYGYTF.

A single count supports this clone. J is TRBJ2-5 and V is TRBV11-2; TRBD2 is a possible D gene (5 bases). Looked up from germline, CDR1 is SGHAT and CDR2 is FQNNGV. V lost 5 bases to trimming and J lost 5 bases, with 12 bases between them. There are 13 residues in the CDR3. CDR3 nucleotides: TGTGCCAGCAGCGCCCCCGGGGAGGAGACCCAGTACTTC. Amino acids: CASSAPGEETQYF. Together with reference TRBV11-2 and TRBJ2-5, the CDR3 gives the full variable domain: EAGVAQSPRYKIIEKRQSVAFWCNPISGHATLYWYQQILGQGPKLLIQFQNNGVVDDSQLPKDRFSAERLKGVDSTLKIQPAKLEDSAVYLCASSAPGEETQYFGPGTRLLVL.

V and J are TRBV6-5 and TRBJ2-3; TRBD1 matches at 7 bases. Germline loops: CDR1 MNHEY, CDR2 SVGAGI. This CDR3 region has 15 residues. Unmatched junction bases numbered 1, after V lost 0 bases and J lost 1 base. Written as DNA, the CDR3 is TGTGCCAGCAGTTACTCGGGACAGCGCACAGATACGCAGTATTTT. It translates to CASSYSGQRTDTQYF.

This chain uses TRBV25-1 with TRBJ2-3; 10 bases fit TRBD2. This CDR3 is 15 amino acids long. Trimming removed 6 bases from V and 2 bases from J; junction bases left unmatched: 5. CDR1 MGHDK and CDR2 SYGVNS come from the germline V gene. The CDR3 loop reads CASSLLAGDTDTQYF. As DNA, the CDR3 is TGTGCCAGCAGCCTGCTAGCGGGGGACACAGATACGCAGTATTTT.

V is TRBV7-6 and J is TRBJ2-7; no reliable D call. Trimming pared 5 bases from V and 2 bases from J, leaving 19 bases between. The germline CDR1 and CDR2 sequences are SGHVS and FNYEAQ. The CDR3 contains 16 residues. The CDR3, as DNA: TGTGCCAGCAGCACCGGTCTTGGGGATTTGACCTACGAGCAGTACTTC. Its translation: CASSTGLGDLTYEQYF.

Details on this clone: An end of the junction does not agree with germline; a read error may underlie this. V is TRBV7-7 and J is TRBJ2-1; unclear D gene. The CDR3 sequence is 13 residues long. Germline values: CDR1 SSHAT, CDR2 FNYEAQ (reference sequence). The CDR3 loop is CASSLTEYNEQFF. The CDR3 region has the DNA TGTGCTAGCAGCTTAACGGAATACAATGAGCAGTTCTTC.

This clone was picked up one time. J is TRBJ2-7 and V is TRBV5-6, with no clear D. V shed 0 bases and J shed 2 bases, with 6 bases lying between them. Looked up from germline, CDR1 is SGHDT and CDR2 is YYEEEE. This CDR3 contains 13 residues. CDR3 nucleotides: TGTGCCAGCAGCTTGGGGGGTCCCTACGAGCAGTACTTC. This encodes CASSLGGPYEQYF. Based on the CDR3 plus reference TRBV5-6 and TRBJ2-7, the full variable domain is DAGVTQSPTHLIKTRGQQVTLRCSPKSGHDTVSWYQQALGQGPQFIFQYYEEEERQRGNFPDRFSGHQFPNYSSELNVNALLLGDSALYLCASSLGGPYEQYFGPGTRLTVT.

The V gene is TRBV5-4, the J gene TRBJ2-5, with TRBD2 matching over 8 bases. With 0 bases clipped from V and 1 base from J, the junction kept 2 bases outside the gene matches. CDR1 is SGHNT, CDR2 YYREEE, per germline (reference sequence). CDR3 length equals 15 residues. The CDR3 nucleotides read TGTGCCAGCAGCTTGGTCCTAGCGGGCCAAGAGACCCAGTACTTC. Amino acids: CASSLVLAGQETQYF.

The gene calls are TRBV12-2 and TRBJ2-7; TRBD2, the table's D call, was not compared with the DNA. TRBV12-2 is annotated as a pseudogene. This CDR3 is 11 amino acids long. CDR3 sequence reads: CASRLSHEQYF. CDR3 sequence (DNA): TGTGCAAGTCGCTTGTCTCACGAGCAGTACTTC.

The gene calls are TRBV7-9 and TRBJ2-3; possibly TRBD2 for D (5 bases). Germline V lookup: CDR1 SEHNR, CDR2 FQNEAQ (reference sequence). CDR3 length: 17 amino acids. Trimming shortened V by 5 bases and J by 4 bases, and 22 bases separated the two germline ends. The CDR3 coding sequence is TGTGCCAGCAGCCGTACATGGGGAGCACCTTACCCAGATACGCAGTATTTT. Translating gives CASSRTWGAPYPDTQYF.

The rearrangement uses TRBV19 and TRBJ2-1, with D tentatively TRBD2 (7 bases). Deletions cut 4 bases from V and 9 bases from J, with 19 bases between. The CDR3 has 15 amino acids. Germline-derived CDR1 and CDR2 are LNHDA and SQIVND (reference sequence). CDR3 sequence: CASSTWLGGASEQFF. The CDR3 nucleotides read TGTGCCAGTAGTACGTGGTTGGGGGGGGCGAGTGAGCAGTTCTTC.

This clone was picked up one time. The genes are TRBV5-8 and TRBJ1-1; D gene uncertain. The CDR3 totals 18 residues. Germline values: CDR1 SGHTS, CDR2 YDEGEE. V lost 4 bases to trimming and J lost 0 bases, with 22 bases between them. CDR3 DNA: TGTGCCAGCAGCGAGCCCGGGTGGGGAAAGGGCGTGAACACTGAAGCTTTCTTT. Translation gives CASSEPGWGKGVNTEAFF.

The chain uses TRBV4-1 and TRBJ2-7; a possible D gene is TRBD2 (7 bases). Germline lookup yields CDR1 MGHRA and CDR2 YSYEKL. Trimming stripped 6 bases from V and 6 bases from J, with 24 bases between. This CDR3 contains 16 residues. The CDR3 sequence: CASSPVPGGRACEQYF. In DNA form, the CDR3 reads TGCGCCAGCAGTCCGGTACCCGGGGGGCGAGCCTGCGAGCAGTACTTC.

This chain connects TRBV9 to TRBJ1-1, with unresolved D. V shed 0 bases and J shed 9 bases, with 12 bases lying between them. The V gene's germline CDR1 is SGDLS and CDR2 YYNGEE. The CDR3 is made up of 13 amino acids. CDR3 in amino acids: CASSVASESKAFF. The CDR3 nucleotides read TGTGCCAGCAGCGTAGCGTCAGAGTCTAAAGCTTTCTTT. The variable domain in full, with the rest retrieved from reference TRBV9 and TRBJ1-1, is DSGVTQTPKHLITATGQRVTLRCSPRSGDLSVYWYQQSLDQGLQFLIQYYNGEERAKGNILERFSAQQFPDLHSELNLSSLELGDSALYFCASSVASESKAFFGQGTRLTVV.

The chain recombines TRBV28 with TRBJ1-5; D call uncertain. V shed 3 bases and J shed 3 bases, with 6 bases lying between them. This CDR3 spans 13 amino acids. Germline lookup yields CDR1 MDHEN and CDR2 SYDVKM. The CDR3, as DNA: TGTGCCAGCAGTTTCGGACCCAATCAGCCCCAGCATTTT. It codes for CASSFGPNQPQHF.

The chain is built from TRBV7-2 and TRBJ2-1, with 14 bases fitting TRBD2. The ends lost 5 bases at V and 8 bases at J; junction bases unmatched: 11. CDR3 length equals 17 residues. Germline assignment: CDR1 SGHTA and CDR2 FQGNSA. CDR3 residues: CASSPGLAGGPIDEQFF. In nucleotides, the CDR3 is TGTGCCAGCAGCCCAGGACTAGCGGGGGGCCCGATAGATGAGCAGTTCTTC.

The V call is TRBV28, the J call TRBJ2-7; D might be TRBD2 (5 bases). CDR3 length: 14 residues. Germline CDR1 and CDR2: MDHEN and SYDVKM. V lost 8 bases, J lost 6 bases, and 20 bases lay in between. DNA of the CDR3: TGTGCCAGCGGCGATCCGGGGTCTATAGGCGAGCAGTACTTC. Its protein product is CASGDPGSIGEQYF.